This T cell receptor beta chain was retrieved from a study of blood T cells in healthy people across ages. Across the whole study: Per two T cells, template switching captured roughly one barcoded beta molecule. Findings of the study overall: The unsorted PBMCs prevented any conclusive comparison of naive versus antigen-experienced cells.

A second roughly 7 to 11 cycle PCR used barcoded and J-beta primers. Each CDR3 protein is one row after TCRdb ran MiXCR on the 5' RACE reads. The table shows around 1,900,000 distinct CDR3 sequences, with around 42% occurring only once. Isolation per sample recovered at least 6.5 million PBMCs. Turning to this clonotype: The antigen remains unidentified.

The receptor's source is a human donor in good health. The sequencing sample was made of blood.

The CDR3 DNA is TGTGCCAGCAGGTTACAGGGGGACACAGATACGCAGTATTTT. Amino acid sequence: CASRLQGDTDTQYF. The V and J genes are TRBV28 and TRBJ2-3, with 8 positions matching TRBD1. V was clipped by 6 bases and J by 2 bases; unmatched bases: 4. Germline V gene lookup returns CDR1 MDHEN and CDR2 SYDVKM. The CDR3 sequence is 14 residues long.